The 18 T cell receptor beta chains in this list originate from one sample, sequenced in a study of T cells after yellow fever vaccination. Each CDR3 protein is one row after TCRdb ran MiXCR on the 5' RACE reads. The table lists more than 300,000 distinct CDR3 sequences, about 6.9% of them singletons, with over 15% in the top ten. Specimen: PBMCs, collected roughly 47 days after the first yellow fever vaccination. These receptors were collected from a man aged 18 to 30 who received the YFV17D yellow fever vaccine.

This clonotype was detected only a few times. This chain connects TRBV7-2 to TRBJ2-3; TRBD2 agrees at 7 bases. This CDR3 comprises 18 residues. V gave up 0 bases and J gave up 1 base; unmatched junction bases: 10. Per the germline V gene, CDR1 is SGHTA and CDR2 is FQGNSA. CDR3 sequence: CASSLASGVAGRTDTQYF. CDR3 coding DNA: TGTGCCAGCAGCTTAGCGAGTGGAGTAGCGGGCCGCACAGATACGCAGTATTTT.

The chain combines TRBV6-1 with TRBJ1-2; D unresolved. Germline values: CDR1 MNHNS, CDR2 SASEGT. Trimming shortened V by 1 base and J by 2 bases, and 8 bases separated the two germline ends. CDR3 length: 14 residues. The CDR3 sequence: CASSEGPRNYGYTF. CDR3 DNA sequence: TGTGCCAGCAGTGAAGGACCCAGGAACTATGGCTACACCTTC.

V usage is TRBV20-1 and J usage is TRBJ1-5, with 7 bases fitting TRBD1. The germline V gene has CDR1 DFQATT and CDR2 SNEGSKA (reference sequence). V was clipped by 5 bases and J by 3 bases; unmatched bases: 7. The CDR3 is made up of 14 amino acids. CDR3 region: CSALPGQLNQPQHF. CDR3 in DNA: TGCAGTGCTCTCCCGGGACAGCTCAATCAGCCCCAGCATTTT.

The gene calls are TRBV6-1 and TRBJ1-6, with a possible D match to TRBD1 (6 bases). The CDR3 runs 15 residues. Germline assignment: CDR1 MNHNS and CDR2 SASEGT. Trimming cost V 6 bases and J 8 bases, with 17 bases left between them. The DNA for the CDR3 is TGTGCCAGCAGCTCCAAGGGGGGAGTAGATTCACCCCTCCACTTT. Amino acid sequence: CASSSKGGVDSPLHF.

V and J are TRBV21-1 and TRBJ2-7; the D call TRBD1 from the table was never checked on the DNA. TRBV21-1 represents a pseudogene. The CDR3 extends over 17 amino acids. CDR3 amino acids: CARGGDRIPNRHYEQYV. CDR3 nucleotides: TGTGCCAGGGGGGGGGATAGGATTCCTAATCGCCATTACGAGCAGTACGTC.

This clonotype was observed a few times. The rearrangement joins TRBV21-1 to TRBJ2-3; the table's D call, TRBD2, has no DNA check behind it. TRBV21-1 is reported as a pseudogene. The CDR3 covers 18 residues. The CDR3 bases are TGTGCCAGCAGCAAAAAAAGCGGGGGACTGACGGGGGCAGATACGCAGTATTTT. Its translation is CASSKKSGGLTGADTQYF.

This clonotype showed up just a few times. J is TRBJ1-5 and V is TRBV7-2, with D unresolved. Looked up from germline, CDR1 is SGHTA and CDR2 is FQGNSA. V was clipped by 4 bases and J by 6 bases, with 10 bases between them. CDR3 size: 13 residues. As DNA, the CDR3 is TGTGCCAGCAGCTCCCCAGGTAGTCAGCCCCAGCATTTT. Amino acid sequence: CASSSPGSQPQHF. The variable domain in full, completed from reference TRBV7-2 and TRBJ1-5, reads GAGVSQSPSNKVTEKGKDVELRCDPISGHTALYWYRQSLGQGLEFLIYFQGNSAPDKSGLPSDRFSAERTGGSVSTLTIQRTQQEDSAVYLCASSSPGSQPQHFGDGTRLSIL.

This clonotype has just a few counts. This rearrangement joins TRBV15 to TRBJ2-1; 10 bases map to TRBD1. From germline, CDR1 is LNHNV and CDR2 YYDKDF (reference sequence). V was clipped by 3 bases and J by 5 bases; unmatched bases: 10. The CDR3 covers 17 residues. The CDR3, as DNA: TGTGCCACCAGCAGGGACGGGACAGGGGCTCTTAACAATGAGCAGTTCTTC. Translation gives CATSRDGTGALNNEQFF.

This clonotype was seen ten or more times. One end of the junction does not line up with germline, which may come from a read error. The genes are TRBV11-2 and TRBJ2-5; 11 bases agree with TRBD1. Germline loops: CDR1 SGHAT, CDR2 FQNNGV. The length of the CDR3 is 13 residues. CDR3 DNA sequence: TGTGCCAGCAGCCTGGGACAGGGGGAGATCCAGTACTTC. It yields the protein CASSLGQGEIQYF.

This clonotype was seen a few times. V gene TRBV7-9 combines with J gene TRBJ2-7; D may be TRBD1 or TRBD2 (5 bases each). From germline, CDR1 is SEHNR and CDR2 FQNEAQ (reference sequence). V was pared by 1 base and J by 6 bases, with 7 bases between. This CDR3 spans 12 amino acids. The CDR3 sequence is CASSLGGSEQYV. Here the CDR3 DNA reads TGTGCCAGCAGCTTAGGGGGGTCCGAGCAGTACGTC.

The rearrangement links TRBV7-9 to TRBJ2-5, with TRBD1 as a possible D gene (5 bases). The length of the CDR3 is 12 residues. V lost 6 bases, J lost 4 bases, and 9 bases lay in between. CDR1 SEHNR and CDR2 FQNEAQ come from the germline V gene (reference sequence). The CDR3 bases are TGTGCCAGCAGACAGGTCGGAGAGACCCAGTACTTC. It codes for CASRQVGETQYF.

This clonotype appeared a few times. This chain uses TRBV7-2 with TRBJ1-5; D call uncertain. Trimming took off 3 bases at V and 7 bases at J, with 13 bases between the two ends. The CDR3 runs to 14 residues. CDR1 is SGHTA, CDR2 FQGNSA, per germline. The CDR3 loop is CASSFSSVGQPQHF. In nucleotides, the CDR3 is TGTGCCAGCAGCTTTTCGTCGGTTGGGCAGCCCCAGCATTTT. The complete variable domain, with remaining parts taken from reference TRBV7-2 and TRBJ1-5, reads GAGVSQSPSNKVTEKGKDVELRCDPISGHTALYWYRQSLGQGLEFLIYFQGNSAPDKSGLPSDRFSAERTGGSVSTLTIQRTQQEDSAVYLCASSFSSVGQPQHFGDGTRLSIL.

This clonotype was seen a few times. CDR3 nucleotides: TGTGCCAGCAGTCCCATCGGGGGGACGGGAAATTCACCCCTCCACTTT. Translation: CASSPIGGTGNSPLHF. The V and J genes are TRBV12-3 or TRBV12-4 and TRBJ1-6; TRBD1 is a possible D gene (5 bases). The CDR3 has 16 residues. Trimming removed 5 bases from V and 7 bases from J, with 18 bases in between.

This clonotype was counted between two and nine times. The J gene is TRBJ2-5, the V gene TRBV20-1; 8 bases fit TRBD2. CDR3 size: 15 residues. With V trimmed by 6 bases and J by 1 base, 10 bases remained unmatched. Germline CDR1 reads DFQATT; CDR2 reads SNEGSKA (reference sequence). The CDR3, as DNA: TGCAGTGCCCTCGTAGCGGGAACGGTCCAAGAGACCCAGTACTTC. Residues: CSALVAGTVQETQYF.

This chain uses TRBV7-8 with TRBJ1-6; D might be TRBD1 (5 bases). V lost 7 bases and J lost 5, with 18 bases in between. The CDR3 length is 16 residues. Germline CDR1 is SGHVS and CDR2 is FQNEAQ. This CDR3 is CASTILRQPDNSPLHF. The CDR3 nucleotides are TGTGCCAGCACCATACTACGACAGCCAGATAATTCACCCCTCCACTTT.

This clonotype was seen a handful of times. This chain uses TRBV20-1 with TRBJ2-1, with D possibly being TRBD1 (5 bases). V lost 3 bases, J lost 6 bases, and 9 bases lay in between. This CDR3 is 12 amino acids long. CDR1 DFQATT and CDR2 SNEGSKA come from the germline V gene (reference sequence). CDR3 sequence (DNA): TGCAGTGCTAGCAGGGTAGGCAATGAGCAGTTCTTC. Protein product: CSASRVGNEQFF.

J is TRBJ2-3 and V is TRBV2, with TRBD2 identical over 9 bases. Trimming took 10 bases from V and 0 from J; bases not matched to a gene: 5. The germline gives CDR1 SNHLY, CDR2 FYNNEI. This CDR3 is 14 amino acids long. The CDR3 DNA reads as TGTGCCATTAGCGGGGGCCTAAGCACAGATACGCAGTATTTT. As protein: CAISGGLSTDTQYF. Supplemented by reference TRBV2 and TRBJ2-3, the full variable domain reads EPEVTQTPSHQVTQMGQEVILRCVPISNHLYFYWYRQILGQKVEFLVSFYNNEISEKSEIFDDQFSVERPDGSNFTLKIRSTKLEDSAMYFCAISGGLSTDTQYFGPGTRLTVL.

The table lists this clonotype with many counts. The chain carries TRBV7-9 and TRBJ1-2; 7 bases map to TRBD1. With 3 bases clipped from V and 2 bases from J, the junction kept 0 bases outside the gene matches. Germline values: CDR1 SEHNR, CDR2 FQNEAQ (reference sequence). The CDR3 has 13 residues. The CDR3 protein is CASSFRGNYGYTF. DNA of the CDR3: TGTGCCAGCAGCTTCAGGGGGAACTATGGCTACACCTTC.